These T cell receptor beta chains were read from a single sample in a study of T cell repertoires in cytomegalovirus infection. These receptors' antigens are unknown. TCRdb re-analysed the reads in MiXCR, keeping a single row per CDR3 protein. Of under 850,000 distinct CDR3 sequences listed, around 32% are singletons. The material was cultured PBMCs, obtained from culture after CMV antigen stimulation. Every receptor here comes from a human donor in good health (CMV status not recorded). Some clones in this sample may be carry-over from other donors' samples. Both conserved end residues are part of each CDR3. The order of the fields is J gene, clone size, V gene, D gene, CDR3 protein, CDR3 DNA. A D gene is named only where the DNA matches it firmly. Size tells how often a clone was seen (once, few, many) or the class of an expanded clone, and some rows leave it out.

TRBJ2-3 . TRBV12-3/TRBV12-4 TRBD2 CASRSGGAESTDTQYF TGTGCCAGCAGAAGCGGGGGGGCAGAGAGCACAGATACGCAGTATTTT
TRBJ1-2 . TRBV28 . CASSLGQAGTHGYTF TGTGCCAGCAGTTTAGGGCAGGCGGGAACTCACGGCTACACCTTC
TRBJ1-2 . TRBV4-1 . CASSQVGLCYTF TGCGCCAGCAGCCAAGTTGGGTTATGCTACACCTTC
TRBJ2-7 many TRBV7-2 . CASSLFGGGATYEQYF TGTGCCAGCAGCTTATTTGGCGGAGGGGCTACCTACGAGCAGTACTTC
TRBJ2-2 few TRBV19 . CASIGEYTKNTGELFF TGTGCCAGTATAGGGGAGTACACTAAGAACACCGGGGAGCTGTTTTTT
TRBJ1-1 . TRBV2 . CASSEGIDSKAFF TGTGCCAGCAGTGAGGGTATCGATTCGAAAGCTTTCTTT
TRBJ1-2 . TRBV7-9 . CASSLIGVGYGYTF TGTGCCAGCAGCTTAATAGGGGTCGGATACGGCTACACCTTC
TRBJ2-3 many TRBV7-2 TRBD2 CASSLGLAGVDTQYF TGTGCCAGCAGCTTGGGACTAGCGGGAGTAGATACGCAGTATTTT
TRBJ1-2 few TRBV12-3/TRBV12-4 . CASSSPGGGYTF TGTGCCAGCAGTTCCCCGGGAGGGGGCTACACCTTC
TRBJ1-1 few TRBV28 . CASSLPDIREAFF TGTGCCAGCAGTTTACCCGACATCCGCGAAGCTTTCTTT
TRBJ2-3 . TRBV6-2/TRBV6-3 TRBD2 CASSSGLGGTDTQYF TGTGCCAGCAGTTCCGGACTAGGCGGAACAGATACGCAGTATTTT
TRBJ1-5 . TRBV6-1 . CASIQQGWEPQHF TGTGCCAGCATCCAACAGGGTTGGGAGCCCCAGCATTTT
TRBJ2-1 few TRBV19 TRBD1 CASTPFLTGGRNEQFF TGTGCCAGTACCCCGTTCCTGACAGGGGGCAGGAATGAGCAGTTCTTC
TRBJ2-2 . TRBV12-3/TRBV12-4 . CASSPELSTGELFF TGTGCCAGCAGTCCTGAACTATCAACCGGGGAGCTGTTTTTT
TRBJ1-1 few TRBV7-2 . CASSPGGDAFF TGTGCCAGCAGCCCGGGGGGGGACGCTTTCTTT
TRBJ2-7 few TRBV7-2 . CASSPGPANSYEQYF TGTGCCAGCAGCCCCGGGCCCGCCAACTCCTACGAGCAGTACTTC
TRBJ2-7 . TRBV7-9 . CASSSHREVYEQYF TGTGCCAGCAGCTCCCACAGGGAGGTCTACGAGCAGTACTTC
TRBJ2-1 . TRBV10-3 TRBD2 CAIGPRGTSGGPGEQFF TGTGCCATCGGCCCGCGAGGGACTAGCGGGGGCCCTGGTGAGCAGTTCTTC
TRBJ1-1 few TRBV6-2/TRBV6-3 . CASSSQGLVTEAFF TGTGCCAGCAGTTCCCAGGGCCTCGTCACTGAAGCTTTCTTT
TRBJ2-3 . TRBV5-4 . CASRPPGRTADTQYF TGTGCCAGCAGGCCCCCGGGACGAACGGCAGATACGCAGTATTTT
TRBJ1-2 . TRBV6-1 . CASNRATGGYTF TGTGCCAGCAACCGGGCCACTGGGGGCTACACCTTC
TRBJ2-5 few TRBV2 . CASSQMGGPQETQYF TGTGCCAGCAGCCAGATGGGGGGTCCTCAAGAGACCCAGTACTTC
TRBJ2-7 few TRBV20-1 . CSARASYEQYF TGCAGTGCTAGGGCTTCCTACGAGCAGTACTTC
TRBJ2-3 . TRBV4-3 . CASSPGRSGDTQYF TGCGCCAGCAGCCCGGGACGTAGTGGGGATACGCAGTATTTT
TRBJ2-1 many TRBV12-3/TRBV12-4 . CASSSGNEQFF TGTGCCAGCAGCTCCGGGAATGAGCAGTTCTTC
TRBJ2-1 few TRBV7-2 TRBD2 CASSSGGTAYNEQFF TGTGCCAGCAGCTCCGGGGGGACTGCCTACAATGAGCAGTTCTTC
TRBJ2-5 . TRBV7-2 . CASSLTGGPETQYF TGTGCCAGCAGCTTGACCGGAGGGCCAGAGACCCAGTACTTC
TRBJ2-7 few TRBV7-6 TRBD2 CASSLTGGSGEQYF TGTGCCAGCAGCTTAACGGGAGGGTCCGGTGAGCAGTACTTC
TRBJ2-1 . TRBV7-2 . CACGPPSSYNEQFF TGTGCCTGTGGGCCCCCTAGCTCCTACAATGAGCAGTTCTTC
TRBJ2-7 . TRBV6-1 . CASTRKESYEQYF TGTGCCAGCACCAGGAAGGAGTCCTACGAGCAGTACTTC
TRBJ2-5 . TRBV6-1 . CASKKERPGKETQYF TGTGCCAGCAAAAAGGAGCGCCCGGGAAAAGAGACCCAGTACTTC
TRBJ2-5 . TRBV20-1 . CSASEGTLQETQYF TGCAGTGCTAGTGAAGGGACTTTGCAAGAGACCCAGTACTTC
TRBJ2-2 . TRBV29-1 . CSVLMGTVSGELFF TGCAGCGTTCTAATGGGAACGGTCTCCGGGGAGCTGTTTTTT
TRBJ2-7 few TRBV12-3/TRBV12-4 . CASSRGSPISPTYEQYF TGTGCCAGCTCCCGGGGGTCGCCGATTTCGCCCACCTACGAGCAGTACTTC
TRBJ1-1 . TRBV6-1 . CASREGGAPDTEAFF TGTGCCAGCAGGGAAGGTGGGGCCCCTGACACTGAAGCTTTCTTT
TRBJ2-7 few TRBV28 . CASIETATYEQYF TGTGCCAGTATCGAGACAGCCACCTACGAGCAGTACTTC
TRBJ2-4 . TRBV12-3/TRBV12-4 . CASSPPEAKNIQYF TGTGCCAGCAGTCCCCCAGAGGCCAAAAACATTCAGTACTTC
TRBJ1-4 few TRBV28 . CASSSTGTDEKLFF TGTGCCAGCAGTTCCACAGGGACCGATGAAAAACTGTTTTTT
TRBJ2-7 few TRBV5-1 TRBD1 CASSLGLRDSTYEQYF TGCGCCAGCAGCTTAGGACTCCGGGACAGTACCTACGAGCAGTACTTC
TRBJ2-7 few TRBV2 . CASSEAQGRGPYEQYF TGTGCCAGCAGTGAAGCGCAGGGGCGGGGACCCTACGAGCAGTACTTC
TRBJ2-7 . TRBV7-9 . CASSPDRRFYEQYF TGTGCCAGCAGCCCTGACCGGAGATTCTACGAGCAGTACTTC